The 7 T cell receptor beta chains presented below share a single source sample, sequenced in a study of shared clonotypes between healthy human individuals. Using immunoSEQ multiplex PCR, the repertoire was profiled, and TCRdb retains in-frame clones only, with some absent. The sample shows some 600,000 clones, 96% of them seen only once. CD45RO-negative cells were positively selected for CCR7, leaving out terminally differentiated effector memory CD45RA+ cells. Sequences were obtained from naive CD8+ T cells sorted from blood. Source of these receptors: a woman aged 25-40 years in good health.

This rearrangement joins TRBV28 to TRBJ1-5, with unresolved D. Germline CDR1 reads MDHEN; CDR2 reads SYDVKM. The germline V and J ends were trimmed by 6 bases and 2 bases, with 8 bases remaining between them. The CDR3 is 13 amino acids. CDR3 DNA sequence: TGTGCCAGCAGAGAGGCGGGCAATCAGCCCCAGCATTTT. Amino acid sequence: CASREAGNQPQHF.

The chain carries TRBV5-1 and TRBJ2-1, with 13 bases that match TRBD2. The germline V gene encodes CDR1 SGHRS and CDR2 YFSETQ. This CDR3 is 15 amino acids long. V trimming: 4 bases; J trimming: 9 bases; junction bases outside the gene matches: 7. DNA for the CDR3: TGCGCCAGCAGCACCGGGACTAGCGGGATGCTTGAGCAGTTCTTC. Protein: CASSTGTSGMLEQFF.

The chain links TRBV6-4 to TRBJ2-3; D not resolved. This CDR3 contains 14 residues. V was cut by 2 bases and J by 6 bases, with 12 bases left in between. Per the germline V gene, CDR1 is MRHNA and CDR2 is SNTAGT. CDR3 in amino acids: CASSDLGAADTQYF. In nucleotides, the CDR3 is TGTGCCAGCAGTGACCTGGGCGCAGCGGATACGCAGTATTTT.

The CDR3 DNA reads TGTGCCAGCAGCTTAATTCCTTCCGAGCAGTACTTC. Translated: CASSLIPSEQYF. The chain couples TRBV7-9 to TRBJ2-7; no clear D. CDR1 is SEHNR, CDR2 FQNEAQ, per germline (reference sequence). Trimming removed 2 bases from V and 6 bases from J, with 8 bases in between. The CDR3 contains 12 residues.

Concerning this clone: This sample also contains other DNA sequences that code for the same CDR3. V usage is TRBV27 and J usage is TRBJ2-5; no firm D call. Germline CDR1 and CDR2: MNHEY and SMNVEV (reference sequence). The CDR3 consists of 11 residues. The V end was cut by 6 bases, the J end by 5 bases, with 7 bases between. The CDR3 DNA sequence: TGTGCCAGCAGCATGGGCGAGACCCAGTACTTC. Translating gives CASSMGETQYF.

This chain links TRBV11-2 with TRBJ2-5, with a possible D match to TRBD1 (6 bases). The ends were cut back, 5 bases at V and 1 base at J, with 20 bases in the middle. Germline-derived CDR1 and CDR2 are SGHAT and FQNNGV. The CDR3 totals 17 residues. The CDR3 DNA reads as TGTGCCAGCAGCCAGTGGGGGAAGGGACACCTCCAAGAGACCCAGTACTTC. Translation gives CASSQWGKGHLQETQYF.

The V call is TRBV5-6, the J call TRBJ2-7; 8 bases fit TRBD1. CDR1 and CDR2 from the germline V gene are SGHDT and YYEEEE. V dropped 5 bases and J dropped 4; count of bases not matched to a gene: 8. The CDR3 spans 14 residues. The chain's CDR3 is CASSYDRGPYEQYF. CDR3 DNA sequence: TGTGCCAGCAGTTACGACAGGGGACCGTACGAGCAGTACTTC.